The 3 T cell receptor beta chains presented below share a single source sample, sequenced in a study of vaccination and CD4 T cells after COVID-19. An Oncomine TCR Beta short-read assay was used to sequence the DNA from cultured CD4+ T cells. TCRdb redid the calling of the PCR reads with MiXCR, one entry per CDR3 protein. The sample comprises roughly 23,000 distinct CDR3 sequences, 35% to 40% of which are singletons, and approximately 30% rests with the top ten. The time point here: late sampling 161 to 241 days after vaccination in three convalescent patients. Treatment specified: approximately nine-day PBMC culture with coronavirus spike peptide pools or control peptides (ViraFEST assay). No antigen is known for these receptors. Specimen: CD4+ T cells from blood, cultured in vitro, collected about 7 months after SARS-CoV-2 vaccination. These receptors originate from a human donor who had recovered from COVID-19.

In its sample, this clonotype was seen once. The V and J genes are TRBV6-1 and TRBJ2-1, with D hard to call. CDR3 size: 17 residues. With 7 bases removed from V and 2 bases from J, the gap between germline ends came to 21 bases. Germline CDR1 is MNHNS and CDR2 is SASEGT. CDR3 in DNA: TGTGCCAGCATCCTAACCCCGGCCGGAAACCCCTACAATGAGCAGTTCTTC. As protein: CASILTPAGNPYNEQFF.

The rearrangement joins TRBV4-1 to TRBJ1-1; D is uncertain. The germline gives CDR1 MGHRA, CDR2 YSYEKL. The CDR3 contains 13 residues. The V and J ends lost 6 bases and 2 bases respectively, with 10 bases between them. The CDR3 here is CASSRTGNTEAFF. As DNA, the CDR3 is TGCGCCAGCAGTAGGACGGGAAACACTGAAGCTTTCTTT.

The table lists this clonotype with a few counts. The rearrangement uses TRBV7-2 and TRBJ2-3, with D possibly matching TRBD2 (6 bases). The CDR3 sequence is 15 residues long. The V end was cut by 5 bases, the J end by 6 bases, with 18 bases between. Germline assignment: CDR1 SGHTA and CDR2 FQGNSA. The CDR3 nucleotides are TGTGCCAGCAGCCGCCAGCTCGGAGGGTTGGATACGCAGTATTTT. Residues: CASSRQLGGLDTQYF.